The entry below gives a single TCR beta chain sequence along with its context. This specimen comes from a study of blood T cell repertoires in COVID-19. V lost 3 bases and J lost 7; bases outside the gene matches: 10. This CDR3 region has 15 residues. CDR1 and CDR2 (germline): LNHDA, SQIVND (reference sequence). Assay used: immunoSEQ multiplex PCR; TCRdb lists only in-frame clones, some missing. The sample consists of 200,000 to 250,000 clones, 65% to 90% of them appearing once. This TCR was sampled from a woman between 50 and 59 years old with acute or convalescent COVID-19. V and J are TRBV19 and TRBJ1-1; 8 bases align to TRBD1. The sample comprised peripheral blood. The CDR3 DNA reads TGTGCCAGTAGTATCTGGACAGGGCGGTTATTTGAAGCTTTCTTT. Translated, it gives CASSIWTGRLFEAFF.